Below, 8 T cell receptor beta chains from the same sample are listed, as sequenced in a study of blood T cell repertoires in COVID-19. The method was immunoSEQ multiplex PCR; TCRdb's version includes in-frame clones alone and lacks a portion of them. In the table there are about 200,000 clones, 80% to 90% of which are singletons. Material for sequencing was peripheral blood. The receptor set was obtained from a woman in her sixties or seventies with acute or convalescent COVID-19.

This rearrangement joins TRBV6-5 to TRBJ2-2; the D gene is possibly TRBD2 (5 bases). Per germline, CDR1 MNHEY and CDR2 SVGAGI. This CDR3 is built from 14 residues. Trimming stripped 9 bases from V and 7 bases from J, with 18 bases between. The CDR3 protein is CASRSDSLVGELFF. In DNA, the CDR3 is TGTGCCAGTCGATCGGACTCTTTAGTCGGGGAGCTGTTTTTT.

This chain uses TRBV18 with TRBJ1-3; no clear D gene. V was trimmed by 3 bases and J by 0 bases, leaving 9 bases between them. Per the germline V gene, CDR1 is KGHSH and CDR2 is LQKENI. CDR3 length equals 15 residues. The CDR3 nucleotides read TGTGCCAGCTCACCGGGCCAAAGCTCTGGAAACACCATATATTTT. Translated: CASSPGQSSGNTIYF.

The chain recombines TRBV3-1 (or the pseudogene TRBV3-2) with TRBJ1-6; D gene ambiguous. Germline V gene lookup returns CDR1 LGHDT and CDR2 YNNKEL (reference sequence). This CDR3 comprises 14 residues. V lost 5 bases and J 7 bases, leaving 12 bases between the germline ends. CDR3 loop: CASSWGAGNSPLHF. The CDR3 DNA sequence: TGTGCCAGCAGCTGGGGTGCGGGAAATTCACCCCTCCACTTT.

The chain recombines TRBV2 with TRBJ2-7; 9 bases are shared with TRBD1. Germline V lookup: CDR1 SNHLY, CDR2 FYNNEI. CDR3 size: 15 residues. V trimming: 4 bases; J trimming: 1 base; junction bases outside the gene matches: 5. CDR3 region: CASSGGTGLSYEQYF. CDR3 coding DNA: TGTGCCAGCAGTGGGGGGACAGGGTTATCCTACGAGCAGTACTTC.

The chain joins TRBV5-8 to TRBJ1-5; D not resolved. V shed 2 bases and J shed 6 bases, with 9 bases lying between them. Germline CDR1 is SGHTS and CDR2 is YDEGEE. The CDR3 consists of 13 residues. In DNA, the CDR3 is TGTGCCAGCAGCTTCAGATCTCCTCAGCCCCAGCATTTT. Amino acid sequence: CASSFRSPQPQHF. The full variable domain, in which reference TRBV5-8 and TRBJ1-5 provide the parts outside the CDR3, is EAGVTQSPTHLIKTRGQQATLRCSPISGHTSVYWYQQALGLGLQFLLWYDEGEERNRGNFPPRFSGRQFPNYSSELNVNALELEDSALYLCASSFRSPQPQHFGDGTRLSIL.

The rearrangement joins TRBV5-6 to TRBJ2-1; D gene ambiguous. The CDR3 loop spans 13 amino acids. Germline-derived CDR1 and CDR2 are SGHDT and YYEEEE. V lost 4 bases and J lost 0, with 5 bases in between. The CDR3 coding sequence is TGTGCCAGCAGCCGGAGCTCCTACAATGAGCAGTTCTTC. This translates into CASSRSSYNEQFF.

The chain employs TRBV9 and TRBJ2-2, with D perhaps TRBD1 (6 bases). CDR1 and CDR2 (germline): SGDLS, YYNGEE. Trimming took 3 bases from V and 8 from J, leaving 11 bases between them. This CDR3 spans 13 amino acids. CDR3 nucleotides: TGTGCCAGCAGCGAACAGGGCCCTGGGGAGCTGTTTTTT. Translated: CASSEQGPGELFF.

This chain links TRBV7-8 with TRBJ2-1; 11 nucleotides match TRBD2. Looked up from germline, CDR1 is SGHVS and CDR2 is FQNEAQ. The CDR3 is made up of 15 amino acids. Germline trimming cut 5 bases from V and 8 bases from J; bases unmatched to any gene: 8. In DNA form, the CDR3 reads TGTGCCAGCAGCGCCTCTAGCGGGAGGACGTATGAGCAGTTCTTC. Its translation: CASSASSGRTYEQFF.